The 27 T cell receptor beta chains below come from one sample, sequenced in a study of cytomegalovirus exposure and HLA in healthy donors. Researchers ran the PCR with 60 Vbeta and 13 Jbeta primers. The table came from immunoSEQ multiplex PCR; TCRdb's copy has only in-frame clones and leaves some out. This table holds about 88,000 clones, about 76% found once. The sample consisted of PBMCs. The source is a woman in her 40s in good health and CMV-seronegative.

The J gene is TRBJ1-4, the V gene TRBV5-1, with D perhaps TRBD1 (6 bases). Between the trimmed V and J ends, which lost 3 bases and 0 bases, there was a span of 12 bases. CDR3 length: 16 residues. Germline lookup yields CDR1 SGHRS and CDR2 YFSETQ. CDR3 in amino acids: CASSSGHLTTNEKLFF. CDR3 nucleotides: TGCGCCAGCAGCTCGGGACACCTTACAACTAATGAAAAACTGTTTTTT.

The chain couples TRBV30 to TRBJ1-5; possibly TRBD1 for D (6 bases). CDR3 length: 14 amino acids. Trimming shortened V by 7 bases and J by 0 bases, and 13 bases separated the two germline ends. Germline CDR1 GTSNPN, CDR2 SVGIG (reference sequence). The chain's CDR3 is CASSQGTSNQPQHF. CDR3 bases: TGTGCCTCCTCACAGGGCACTAGCAATCAGCCCCAGCATTTT.

The chain links TRBV6-4 to TRBJ2-3; 9 bases are shared with TRBD2. Germline V gene lookup returns CDR1 MRHNA and CDR2 SNTAGT. The CDR3 is 16 amino acids. V was clipped by 7 bases and J by 0 bases; unmatched bases: 8. Here the CDR3 DNA reads TGTGCCAGCACCCCATCAGCGGGGGGTAGCACAGATACGCAGTATTTT. It specifies CASTPSAGGSTDTQYF.

This clone was found a few times. The chain carries TRBV25-1 and TRBJ1-1; D is unclear. CDR1 and CDR2 (germline): MGHDK, SYGVNS. Trimming took 1 base from V and 5 from J, leaving 8 bases between them. There are 13 residues in the CDR3. CDR3 amino acids: CASSESGETEAFF. Written as DNA, the CDR3 is TGTGCCAGCAGTGAATCCGGGGAAACTGAAGCTTTCTTT.

This chain links TRBV7-9 with TRBJ1-5; TRBD1 matches at 9 bases. V lost 3 bases, J lost 7 bases, and 7 bases stayed unmatched. CDR1 is SEHNR, CDR2 FQNEAQ, per germline (reference sequence). This CDR3 is 15 amino acids long. CDR3 DNA: TGTGCCAGCAGCTTGGGGACAGGGTATGGGCAGCCCCAGCATTTT. Residues: CASSLGTGYGQPQHF. Based on the CDR3 plus reference TRBV7-9 and TRBJ1-5, the full variable domain is DTGVSQNPRHKITKRGQNVTFRCDPISEHNRLYWYRQTLGQGPEFLTYFQNEAQLEKSRLLSDRFSAERPKGSFSTLEIQRTEQGDSAMYLCASSLGTGYGQPQHFGDGTRLSIL.

The V gene is TRBV6-5, the J gene TRBJ1-1; D is unclear. Germline CDR1 is MNHEY and CDR2 is SVGAGI. The CDR3 covers 11 residues. Deletions cut 3 bases from V and 4 bases from J, with 3 bases between. The CDR3 is CASSYLTEAFF. The CDR3 nucleotides are TGTGCCAGCAGTTATCTCACTGAAGCTTTCTTT.

This chain links TRBV7-2 with TRBJ2-5, with TRBD2 identical over 11 bases. CDR3 length: 17 residues. V lost 5 bases to trimming and J lost 7 bases; unmatched junction nucleotides: 15. Germline V gene data show CDR1 as SGHTA and CDR2 as FQGNSA. The CDR3, as DNA: TGTGCCAGCAGCCATAATAGCGGGGGGGCCTTTGGGGGGACCCAGTACTTC. The encoded protein is CASSHNSGGAFGGTQYF.

The rearrangement joins TRBV9 to TRBJ2-5, with a weak D call TRBD1 (7 bases). Germline values: CDR1 SGDLS, CDR2 YYNGEE. V lost 3 bases and J 5 bases, leaving 14 bases between the germline ends. The CDR3 has 14 residues. CDR3 region: CASSGGTVWETQYF. For the CDR3, the DNA is TGTGCCAGCAGCGGCGGGACAGTTTGGGAGACCCAGTACTTC.

V and J are TRBV7-2 and TRBJ2-7; D is perhaps TRBD1 (5 bases). Germline CDR1 is SGHTA and CDR2 is FQGNSA. The CDR3 covers 12 residues. Trimming cost V 9 bases and J 6 bases, with 15 bases left between them. The CDR3 is CASDPGIGEQYF. The DNA for the CDR3 is TGTGCCAGTGACCCAGGGATAGGCGAGCAGTACTTC.

The chain recombines TRBV10-3 with TRBJ1-2, with 7 bases identical to TRBD1. Germline loops: CDR1 ENHRY, CDR2 SYGVKD. V dropped 4 bases and J dropped 0; count of bases not matched to a gene: 2. This CDR3 contains 14 residues. The CDR3 loop is CAISGTGTNYGYTF. As DNA, the CDR3 is TGTGCCATCAGTGGGACAGGAACTAACTATGGCTACACCTTC.

Comment on this clone: A junction end diverges from the germline sequence, so it may reflect a read error. The rearrangement uses TRBV4-1 and TRBJ2-3; 8 positions match TRBD2. The CDR3 spans 16 residues. Germline CDR1 is MGHRA and CDR2 is YSYEKL. As DNA, the CDR3 is TGCGCCAGCAGCCACCTTCTCACGGGGGGGGCCGATAAGCAGTATTTT. Amino acid sequence: CASSHLLTGGADKQYF.

This clone was picked up a small number of times. The sample has other DNA sequences that encode this CDR3 too. The chain employs TRBV4-3 and TRBJ1-1, with D hard to call. The CDR3 has 13 amino acids. CDR1 is LGHNA and CDR2 is YSLEER in the germline V gene. Trimming left V 0 bases short and J 1 base short, with 3 bases between. DNA of the CDR3: TGCGCCAGCAGCCAAGACAGGAACACTGAAGCTTTCTTT. This encodes CASSQDRNTEAFF.

This sequence joins TRBV5-8 and TRBJ2-7, with 7 bases aligning to TRBD2. The germline V gene has CDR1 SGHTS and CDR2 YDEGEE. The J segment lost 6 bases and the V segment lost 3 bases, leaving 12 bases of the junction unmatched. The CDR3 extends over 15 amino acids. This chain's CDR3 is CASSYYLGGSTEQYF. Written as DNA, the CDR3 is TGTGCCAGCAGCTACTACCTCGGGGGGTCGACCGAGCAGTACTTC.

The chain's CDR3 is CASSFFWPTEAFF. CDR3 bases: TGTGCCAGCAGCTTTTTTTGGCCCACTGAAGCTTTCTTT. The chain combines TRBV11-2 with TRBJ1-1, with D unclear. V was cut by 3 bases and J by 4 bases, with 9 bases left in between. From germline, CDR1 is SGHAT and CDR2 FQNNGV. The CDR3 covers 13 residues.

V and J are TRBV11-3 and TRBJ1-1; the D is unclear. The length of the CDR3 is 13 residues. Germline CDR1 and CDR2: SGHNT and YENEEA. Trimming stripped 2 bases from V and 2 bases from J, with 6 bases between. The CDR3 reads CASSLRGNTEAFF. For the CDR3, the DNA is TGTGCCAGCAGCTTACGCGGAAACACTGAAGCTTTCTTT.

The rearrangement links TRBV2 to TRBJ2-7; D remains ambiguous. The CDR3 covers 11 residues. Germline assignment: CDR1 SNHLY and CDR2 FYNNEI. V lost 3 bases, J lost 8 bases, and 8 bases lay in between. Here the CDR3 DNA reads TGTGCCAGCAGTGACGTGGCCAAGCAGTACTTC. It specifies CASSDVAKQYF.

The chain combines TRBV28 with TRBJ2-7; 11 positions match TRBD2. Per the germline V gene, CDR1 is MDHEN and CDR2 is SYDVKM. Germline trimming cut 6 bases from V and 3 bases from J; bases unmatched to any gene: 7. The CDR3 is 15 amino acids. CDR3 sequence (DNA): TGTGCCAGCAGCTCTGTAGCGGGGGGGCTCTACGAGCAGTACTTC. This translates into CASSSVAGGLYEQYF. The full variable domain, in which reference TRBV28 and TRBJ2-7 provide the parts outside the CDR3, is DVKVTQSSRYLVKRTGEKVFLECVQDMDHENMFWYRQDPGLGLRLIYFSYDVKMKEKGDIPEGYSVSREKKERFSLILESASTNQTSMYLCASSSVAGGLYEQYFGPGTRLTVT.

The chain uses TRBV13 and TRBJ2-1, with TRBD1 matching over 8 bases. Germline assignment: CDR1 PRHDT and CDR2 FYEKMQ (reference sequence). The CDR3 loop spans 16 amino acids. Trimming took 4 bases from V and 9 from J; bases not matched to a gene: 14. In DNA form, the CDR3 reads TGTGCCAGCAGCTCTAGGAGGACAGGGATGTTTTCTGAGCAGTTCTTC. Amino acid sequence: CASSSRRTGMFSEQFF.

The CDR3 sequence is CASSLGPNQPQHF. The CDR3 bases are TGTGCCAGCAGCTTGGGCCCCAATCAGCCCCAGCATTTT. J is TRBJ1-5 and V is TRBV7-6; no clear D gene. The V end was cut by 3 bases, the J end by 3 bases, with 6 bases between. Germline-derived CDR1 and CDR2 are SGHVS and FNYEAQ. This CDR3 is 13 amino acids long.

CDR3 loop: CASSSFAPLISATNEKLFF. The DNA for the CDR3 is TGTGCCAGCAGTAGTTTTGCCCCACTCATTTCTGCAACTAATGAAAAACTGTTTTTT. The chain employs TRBV27 and TRBJ1-4; D uncertain. The V gene's germline CDR1 is MNHEY and CDR2 SMNVEV (reference sequence). The CDR3 runs to 19 residues. Trimming removed 5 bases from V and 0 bases from J, with 22 bases in between.

This clone was recorded once. The chain carries TRBV7-2 and TRBJ1-1; 7 nucleotides match TRBD1. Germline CDR1 reads SGHTA; CDR2 reads FQGNSA. The CDR3 contains 14 residues. V lost 4 bases and J lost 6; bases outside the gene matches: 8. The CDR3, as DNA: TGTGCCAGCAGCTCCCGGGACAGTCACCCTGAAGCTTTCTTT. This translates into CASSSRDSHPEAFF.

The genes are TRBV7-2 and TRBJ1-1; no firm D call. The CDR3 has 14 amino acids. CDR1 is SGHTA and CDR2 is FQGNSA in the germline V gene. Trimming pared 1 base from V and 2 bases from J, leaving 8 bases between. In DNA, the CDR3 is TGTGCCAGCAGCTTAGTTAGATCCAACACTGAAGCTTTCTTT. This codes for CASSLVRSNTEAFF.

The chain has TRBV14 and TRBJ2-2; TRBD1 agrees at 7 bases. V trimming: 2 bases; J trimming: 3 bases; junction bases outside the gene matches: 0. CDR1 SGHDN and CDR2 FVKESK come from the germline V gene. The CDR3 spans 14 residues. CDR3 coding DNA: TGTGCCAGCAGCCAACAGGGGGACACCGGGGAGCTGTTTTTT. This codes for CASSQQGDTGELFF.

This clone was counted between two and nine times. Sequence at one end of the junction differs from germline and may be a read error. The rearrangement links TRBV7-6 to TRBJ1-1; no reliable D call. The CDR3 contains 12 residues. The V gene's germline CDR1 is SGHVS and CDR2 FNYEAQ. CDR3 sequence (DNA): TGTGCCAGCAGCTTAGTTGGTGGGCCAGCCATCTTT. The encoded protein is CASSLVGGPAIF. Combining the CDR3 with reference TRBV7-6 and TRBJ1-1 gives the whole variable domain GAGVSQSPRYKVTKRGQDVALRCDPISGHVSLYWYRQALGQGPEFLTYFNYEAQQDKSGLPNDRFSAERPEGSISTLTIQRTEQRDSAMYRCASSLVGGPAIFGQGTRLTVV.

This chain connects TRBV6-5 to TRBJ1-1; 7 bases are a match to TRBD1. Per germline, CDR1 MNHEY and CDR2 SVGAGI. The CDR3 contains 15 residues. J lost 1 base, V lost 2 bases, and 4 bases had no gene match. The CDR3 here is CASSYEGGANTEAFF. For the CDR3, the DNA is TGTGCCAGCAGTTACGAAGGGGGCGCGAACACTGAAGCTTTCTTT.

This clone has only one observation. The rearrangement links TRBV19 to TRBJ2-2; D unclear. Trimming shortened V by 7 bases and J by 3 bases, and 9 bases separated the two germline ends. The CDR3 consists of 13 residues. The germline CDR1 and CDR2 sequences are LNHDA and SQIVND (reference sequence). The CDR3 DNA is TGTGCCAGTACTCCCGGGTACACCGGGGAGCTGTTTTTT. Translation: CASTPGYTGELFF.

This rearrangement joins TRBV18 to TRBJ1-2, with TRBD1 as a possible D gene (6 bases). This CDR3 region has 16 residues. Trimming pared 1 base from V and 2 bases from J, leaving 14 bases between. Germline CDR1 and CDR2: KGHSH and LQKENI. CDR3 sequence: CASSPLIRTANYGYTF. CDR3 DNA: TGTGCCAGCTCACCACTAATACGGACAGCCAACTATGGCTACACCTTC.